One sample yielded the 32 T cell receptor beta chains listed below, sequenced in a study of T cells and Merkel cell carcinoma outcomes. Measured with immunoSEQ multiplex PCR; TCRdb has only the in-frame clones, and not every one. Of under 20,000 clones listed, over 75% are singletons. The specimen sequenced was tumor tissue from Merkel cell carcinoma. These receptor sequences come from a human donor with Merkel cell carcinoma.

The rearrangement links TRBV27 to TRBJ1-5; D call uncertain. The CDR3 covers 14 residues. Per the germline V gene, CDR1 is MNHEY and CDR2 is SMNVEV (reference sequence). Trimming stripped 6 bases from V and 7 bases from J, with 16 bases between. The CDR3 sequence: CASSLTINYQPQHF. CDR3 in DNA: TGTGCCAGCAGCCTTACAATTAACTACCAGCCCCAGCATTTT.

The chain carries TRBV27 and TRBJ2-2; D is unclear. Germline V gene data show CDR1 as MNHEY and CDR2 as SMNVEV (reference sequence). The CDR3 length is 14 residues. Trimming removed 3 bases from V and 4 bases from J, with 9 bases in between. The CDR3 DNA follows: TGTGCCAGCAGTTTTAGGCCCAGCACCGGGGAGCTGTTTTTT. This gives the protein CASSFRPSTGELFF.

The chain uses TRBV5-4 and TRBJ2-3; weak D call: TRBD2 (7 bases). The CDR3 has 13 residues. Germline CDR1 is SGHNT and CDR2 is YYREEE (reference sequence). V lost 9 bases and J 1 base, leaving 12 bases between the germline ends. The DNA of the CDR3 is TGTGCCATCCAAGGGGGGGGCACAGATACGCAGTATTTT. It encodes CAIQGGGTDTQYF. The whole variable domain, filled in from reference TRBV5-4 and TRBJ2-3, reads ETGVTQSPTHLIKTRGQQVTLRCSSQSGHNTVSWYQQALGQGPQFIFQYYREEENGRGNFPPRFSGLQFPNYSSELNVNALELDDSALYLCAIQGGGTDTQYFGPGTRLTVL.

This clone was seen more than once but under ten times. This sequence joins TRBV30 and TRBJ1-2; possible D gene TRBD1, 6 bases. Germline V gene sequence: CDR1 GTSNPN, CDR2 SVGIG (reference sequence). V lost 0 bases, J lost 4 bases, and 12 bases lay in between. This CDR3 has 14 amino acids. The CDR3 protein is CAWSVPPRGYGYTF. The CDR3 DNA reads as TGTGCCTGGAGTGTACCGCCCAGGGGCTATGGCTACACCTTC.

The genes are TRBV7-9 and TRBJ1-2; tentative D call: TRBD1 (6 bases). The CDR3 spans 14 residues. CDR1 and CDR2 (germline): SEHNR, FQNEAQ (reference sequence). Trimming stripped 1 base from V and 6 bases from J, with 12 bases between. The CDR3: CASSLGSSGDGYTF. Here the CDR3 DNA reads TGTGCCAGCAGCTTAGGATCTTCAGGGGATGGCTACACCTTC. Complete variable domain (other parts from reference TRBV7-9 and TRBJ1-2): DTGVSQNPRHKITKRGQNVTFRCDPISEHNRLYWYRQTLGQGPEFLTYFQNEAQLEKSRLLSDRFSAERPKGSFSTLEIQRTEQGDSAMYLCASSLGSSGDGYTFGSGTRLTVV.

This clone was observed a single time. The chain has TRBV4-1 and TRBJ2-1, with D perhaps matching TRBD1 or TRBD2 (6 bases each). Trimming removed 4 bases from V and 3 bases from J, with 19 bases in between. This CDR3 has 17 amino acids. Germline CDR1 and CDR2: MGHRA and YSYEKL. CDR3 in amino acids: CASSPWAGTINYNEQFF. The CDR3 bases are TGCGCCAGCAGCCCTTGGGCGGGGACAATAAACTACAATGAGCAGTTCTTC.

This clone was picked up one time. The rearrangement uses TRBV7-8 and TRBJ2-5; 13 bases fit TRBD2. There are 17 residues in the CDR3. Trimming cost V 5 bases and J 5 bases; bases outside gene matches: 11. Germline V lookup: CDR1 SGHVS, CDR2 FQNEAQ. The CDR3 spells CASSGIPGLAGWETQYF. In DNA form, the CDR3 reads TGTGCCAGCAGCGGGATTCCGGGACTAGCGGGGTGGGAGACCCAGTACTTC.

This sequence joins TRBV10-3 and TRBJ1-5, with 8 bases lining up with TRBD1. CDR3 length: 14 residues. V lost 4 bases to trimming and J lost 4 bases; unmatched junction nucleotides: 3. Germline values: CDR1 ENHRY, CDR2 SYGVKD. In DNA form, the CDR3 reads TGTGCCATCAGTGCACAGGGGGAAAATCAGCCCCAGCATTTT. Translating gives CAISAQGENQPQHF.

The CDR3 here is CASSQGGNRDTEAFF. In DNA, the CDR3 is TGTGCCAGCAGCCAAGGGGGCAACAGGGACACTGAAGCTTTCTTT. The rearrangement links TRBV4-2 to TRBJ1-1, with a weak D call TRBD1 (6 bases). The CDR3 is 15 residues long. Deletions cut 1 base from V and 3 bases from J, with 12 bases between. Germline V gives CDR1 LGHNA, CDR2 YNFKEQ.

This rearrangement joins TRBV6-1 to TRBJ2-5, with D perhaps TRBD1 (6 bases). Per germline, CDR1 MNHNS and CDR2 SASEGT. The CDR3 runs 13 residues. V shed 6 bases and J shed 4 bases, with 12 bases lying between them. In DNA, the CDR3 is TGTGCCAGCAGCCTACAGGGTACAGAGACCCAGTACTTC. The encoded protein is CASSLQGTETQYF.

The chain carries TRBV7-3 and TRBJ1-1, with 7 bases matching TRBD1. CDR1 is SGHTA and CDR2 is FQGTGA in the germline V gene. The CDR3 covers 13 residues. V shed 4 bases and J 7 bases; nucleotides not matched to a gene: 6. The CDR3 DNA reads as TGTGCCAGCAGCTCCGGGCGGGACAGTGAAGCTTTCTTT. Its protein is CASSSGRDSEAFF.

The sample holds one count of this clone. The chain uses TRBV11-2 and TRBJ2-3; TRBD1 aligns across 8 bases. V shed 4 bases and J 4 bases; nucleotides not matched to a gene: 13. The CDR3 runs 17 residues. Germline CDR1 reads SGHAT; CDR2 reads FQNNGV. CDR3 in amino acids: CASSSRRTGKIPDTQYF. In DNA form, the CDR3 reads TGTGCCAGCAGCTCACGAAGGACAGGGAAAATCCCAGATACGCAGTATTTT.

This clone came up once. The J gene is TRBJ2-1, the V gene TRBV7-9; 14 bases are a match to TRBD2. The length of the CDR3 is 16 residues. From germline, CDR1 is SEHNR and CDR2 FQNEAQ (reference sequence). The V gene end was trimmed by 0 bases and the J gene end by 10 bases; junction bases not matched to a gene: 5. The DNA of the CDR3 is TGTGCCAGCAGCTTAGCCGGGACTAGCGGGGGAGGGGAGCAGTTCTTC. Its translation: CASSLAGTSGGGEQFF.

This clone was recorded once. CDR3 sequence (DNA): TGTGCCAGCAGCGTAGGAGATCGGGGTAGCGGGAGTGGGGAGACCCAGTACTTC. Amino acid sequence: CASSVGDRGSGSGETQYF. The chain joins TRBV9 to TRBJ2-5; 9 bases match TRBD2. V lost 0 bases, J lost 5 bases, and 14 bases stayed unmatched. In germline, CDR1 is SGDLS, CDR2 YYNGEE. This CDR3 has 18 residues.

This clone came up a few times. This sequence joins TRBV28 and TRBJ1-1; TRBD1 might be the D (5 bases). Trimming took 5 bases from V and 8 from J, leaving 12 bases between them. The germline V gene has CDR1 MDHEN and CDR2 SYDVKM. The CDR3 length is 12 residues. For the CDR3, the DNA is TGTGCCAGCAGTGGGGCTCAAGGAGAAGCTTTCTTT. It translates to CASSGAQGEAFF.

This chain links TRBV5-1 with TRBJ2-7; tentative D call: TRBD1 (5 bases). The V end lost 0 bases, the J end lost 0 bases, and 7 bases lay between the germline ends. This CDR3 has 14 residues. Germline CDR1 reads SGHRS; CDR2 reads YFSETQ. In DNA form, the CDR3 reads TGCGCCAGCAGCTTGGAGACAGACTCCTACGAGCAGTACTTC. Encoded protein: CASSLETDSYEQYF.

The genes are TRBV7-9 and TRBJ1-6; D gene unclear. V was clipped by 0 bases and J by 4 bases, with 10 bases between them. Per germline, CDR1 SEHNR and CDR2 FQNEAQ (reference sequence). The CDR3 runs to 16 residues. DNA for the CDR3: TGTGCCAGCAGCTTAGCCCAGCCATTTTATAATTCACCCCTCCACTTT. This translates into CASSLAQPFYNSPLHF.

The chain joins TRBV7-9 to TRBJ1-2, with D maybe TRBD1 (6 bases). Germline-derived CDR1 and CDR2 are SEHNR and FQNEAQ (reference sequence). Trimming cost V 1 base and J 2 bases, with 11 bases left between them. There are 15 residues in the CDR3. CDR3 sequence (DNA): TGTGCCAGCAGCTTAGGAGAAAGGGGGAACTATGGCTACACCTTC. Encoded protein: CASSLGERGNYGYTF.

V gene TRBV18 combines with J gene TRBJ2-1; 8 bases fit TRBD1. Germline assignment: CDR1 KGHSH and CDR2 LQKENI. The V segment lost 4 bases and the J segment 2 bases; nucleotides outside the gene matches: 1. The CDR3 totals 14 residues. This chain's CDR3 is CASSQQGAYNEQFF. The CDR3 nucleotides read TGTGCCAGCTCACAACAGGGGGCCTACAATGAGCAGTTCTTC. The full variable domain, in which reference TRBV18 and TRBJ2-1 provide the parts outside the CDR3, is NAGVMQNPRHLVRRRGQEARLRCSPMKGHSHVYWYRQLPEEGLKFMVYLQKENIIDESGMPKERFSAEFPKEGPSILRIQQVVRGDSAAYFCASSQQGAYNEQFFGPGTRLTVL.

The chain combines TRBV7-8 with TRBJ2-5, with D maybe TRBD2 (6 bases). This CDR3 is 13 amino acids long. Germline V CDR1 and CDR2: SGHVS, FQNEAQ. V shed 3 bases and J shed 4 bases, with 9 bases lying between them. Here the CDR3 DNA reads TGTGCCAGCAGCTTGGGCGGGATAGAGACCCAGTACTTC. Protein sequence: CASSLGGIETQYF. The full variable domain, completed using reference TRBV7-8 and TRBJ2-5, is GAGVSQSPRYKVAKRGQDVALRCDPISGHVSLFWYQQALGQGPEFLTYFQNEAQLDKSGLPSDRFFAERPEGSVSTLKIQRTQQEDSAVYLCASSLGGIETQYFGPGTRLLVL.

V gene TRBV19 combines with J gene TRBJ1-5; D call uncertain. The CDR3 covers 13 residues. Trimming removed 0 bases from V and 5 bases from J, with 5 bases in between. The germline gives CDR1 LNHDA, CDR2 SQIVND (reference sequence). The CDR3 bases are TGTGCCAGTAGTATAGAGAGGGATCAGCCCCAGCATTTT. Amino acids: CASSIERDQPQHF.

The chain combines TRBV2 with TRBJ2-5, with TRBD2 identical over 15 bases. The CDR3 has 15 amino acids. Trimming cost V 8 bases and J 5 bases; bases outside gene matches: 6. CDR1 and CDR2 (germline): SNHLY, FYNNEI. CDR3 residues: CASRTSGGAMETQYF. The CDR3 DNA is TGTGCCAGCCGGACTAGCGGGGGGGCTATGGAGACCCAGTACTTC.

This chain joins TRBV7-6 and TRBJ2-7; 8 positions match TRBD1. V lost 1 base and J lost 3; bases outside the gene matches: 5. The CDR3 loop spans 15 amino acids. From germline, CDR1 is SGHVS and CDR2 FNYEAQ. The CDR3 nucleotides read TGTGCCAGCAGCTTAGAGGACAGGGAGAGCTACGAGCAGTACTTC. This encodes CASSLEDRESYEQYF.

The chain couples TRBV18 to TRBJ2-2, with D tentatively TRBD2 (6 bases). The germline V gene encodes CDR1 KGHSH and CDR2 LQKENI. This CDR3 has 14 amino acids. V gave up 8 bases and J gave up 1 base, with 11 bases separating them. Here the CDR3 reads CASALGLNTGELFF. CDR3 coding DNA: TGTGCCAGCGCCCTGGGACTGAACACCGGGGAGCTGTTTTTT.

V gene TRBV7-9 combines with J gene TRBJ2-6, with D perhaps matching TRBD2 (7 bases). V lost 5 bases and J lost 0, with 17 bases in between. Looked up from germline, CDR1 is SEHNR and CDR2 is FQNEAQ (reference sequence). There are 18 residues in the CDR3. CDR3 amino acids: CASSRPKGGLSGANVLTF. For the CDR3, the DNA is TGTGCCAGCAGCCGTCCGAAGGGGGGGCTCTCTGGGGCCAACGTCCTGACTTTC.

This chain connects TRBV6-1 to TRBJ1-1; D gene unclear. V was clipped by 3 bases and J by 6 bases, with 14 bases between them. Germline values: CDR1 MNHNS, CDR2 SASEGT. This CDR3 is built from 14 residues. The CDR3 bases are TGTGCCAGCAGTGAGGCGAGGATTTTGTCTGAAGCTTTCTTT. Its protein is CASSEARILSEAFF.

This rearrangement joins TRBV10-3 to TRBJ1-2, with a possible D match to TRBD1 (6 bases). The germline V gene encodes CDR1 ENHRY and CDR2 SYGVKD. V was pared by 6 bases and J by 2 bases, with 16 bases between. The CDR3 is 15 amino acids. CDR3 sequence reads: CAIRDLYDRNYGYTF. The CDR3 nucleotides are TGTGCCATCAGAGATCTATATGACAGGAACTATGGCTACACCTTC.

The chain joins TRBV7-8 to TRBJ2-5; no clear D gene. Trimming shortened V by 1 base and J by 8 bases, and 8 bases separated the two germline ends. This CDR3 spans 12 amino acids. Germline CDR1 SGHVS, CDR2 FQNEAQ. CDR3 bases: TGTGCCAGCAGCTTAGGGGTGGAAACCCAGTACTTC. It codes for CASSLGVETQYF.

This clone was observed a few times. The CDR3 DNA follows: TGTGCCAGCAGCTTAGACGGGGTAGCCGAGCAGTACTTC. Translating gives CASSLDGVAEQYF. The chain has TRBV7-2 and TRBJ2-7; D is possibly TRBD2 (5 bases). Germline V lookup: CDR1 SGHTA, CDR2 FQGNSA. V lost 1 base, J lost 6 bases, and 10 bases lay in between. The CDR3 covers 13 residues.

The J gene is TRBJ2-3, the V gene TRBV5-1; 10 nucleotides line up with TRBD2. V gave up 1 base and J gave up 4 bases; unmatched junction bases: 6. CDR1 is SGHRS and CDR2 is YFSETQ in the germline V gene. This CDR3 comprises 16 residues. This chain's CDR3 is CASSLSPSGGADTQYF. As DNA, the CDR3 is TGCGCCAGCAGCTTGTCCCCTAGCGGGGGCGCAGATACGCAGTATTTT.

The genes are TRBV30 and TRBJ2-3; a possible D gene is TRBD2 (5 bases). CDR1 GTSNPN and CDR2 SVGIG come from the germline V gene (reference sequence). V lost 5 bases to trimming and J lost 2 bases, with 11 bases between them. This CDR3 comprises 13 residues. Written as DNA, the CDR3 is TGTGCCTGGGTTAGCGCGTACACAGATACGCAGTATTTT. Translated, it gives CAWVSAYTDTQYF.

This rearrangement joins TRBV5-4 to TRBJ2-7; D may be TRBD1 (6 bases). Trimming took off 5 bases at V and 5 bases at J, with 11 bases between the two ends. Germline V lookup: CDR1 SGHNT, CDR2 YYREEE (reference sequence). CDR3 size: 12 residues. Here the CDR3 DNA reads TGTGCCAGCAGACAACAGGGCCACGAGCAGTACTTC. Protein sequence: CASRQQGHEQYF.